The rows below give T cell receptor beta chains drawn from one sample of a study of blood T cell repertoires in COVID-19. Generated by immunoSEQ multiplex PCR, the TCRdb table keeps only in-frame clones and is missing some. The profile shows about 17,000 clones, around 80% of them singletons. The sequenced material came from peripheral blood. These receptors all stem from a man older than 75 with acute or convalescent COVID-19. Both conserved end residues are part of each CDR3. A D gene is named only where the DNA matches it firmly. The listing skips clone size in some rows; elsewhere it reads once, few, many or a size class.

len: 14; d_gene: NA; v_gene: TRBV7-9; abundance: NA; j_gene: TRBJ1-4; CDR3nt: TGTGCCAGCAGCCTGGGACTGACTAATGAAAAACTGTTTTTT; CDR3aa: CASSLGLTNEKLFF
len: 15; d_gene: TRBD2; v_gene: TRBV5-4; abundance: NA; j_gene: TRBJ2-7; CDR3nt: TGTGCCAGCAGCCCAGCCGGGACTAGCGGGTACGAGCAGTACTTC; CDR3aa: CASSPAGTSGYEQYF
len: 16; d_gene: NA; v_gene: TRBV21-1; abundance: NA; j_gene: TRBJ1-1; CDR3nt: TGTGCCAGCAGCAAAGATCTTGGTGGGGCAGACACTGAAGCTTTCTTT; CDR3aa: CASSKDLGGADTEAFF
len: 13; d_gene: TRBD1; v_gene: TRBV6-5; abundance: NA; j_gene: TRBJ2-7; CDR3nt: TGTGCCAGCAGGTTGGACAGGGCTGGCGAGCAGTACTTC; CDR3aa: CASRLDRAGEQYF
len: 15; d_gene: TRBD1; v_gene: TRBV5-1; abundance: NA; j_gene: TRBJ1-1; CDR3nt: TGCGCCAGCAGCTTGGAGGGGGCGCGAGGAACTGAAGCTTTCTTT; CDR3aa: CASSLEGARGTEAFF
len: 13; d_gene: NA; v_gene: TRBV27; abundance: NA; j_gene: TRBJ1-5; CDR3nt: NA; CDR3aa: CASSSSVRQPQHF
len: 14; d_gene: TRBD1; v_gene: TRBV19; abundance: once; j_gene: TRBJ1-1; CDR3nt: TGTGCCAGTAGTATCCCGGGACAGAGTGGATGGGTTGTCTTT; CDR3aa: CASSIPGQSGWVVF
len: 14; d_gene: NA; v_gene: TRBV19; abundance: NA; j_gene: TRBJ1-3; CDR3nt: TGTGCCAGTCAATCTAGGACAGCTGGAAACACCATATATTTT; CDR3aa: CASQSRTAGNTIYF
len: 16; d_gene: TRBD2; v_gene: TRBV5-1; abundance: NA; j_gene: TRBJ2-3; CDR3nt: TGCGCCAGCAACACCAACATAGCGGGGAACGAGGATACGCAGTATTTT; CDR3aa: CASNTNIAGNEDTQYF
len: 14; d_gene: NA; v_gene: TRBV7-9; abundance: NA; j_gene: TRBJ2-3; CDR3nt: TGTGCCAGCAGCTTCGAAGAGGTCGCAGATACGCAGTATTTT; CDR3aa: CASSFEEVADTQYF
len: 17; d_gene: TRBD1; v_gene: TRBV7-2; abundance: NA; j_gene: TRBJ1-2; CDR3nt: TGTGCCAGCAGCTTAACGTCAGGGGGTGGGGGTAACTATGGCTACACCTTC; CDR3aa: CASSLTSGGGGNYGYTF
len: 11; d_gene: NA; v_gene: TRBV5-6; abundance: NA; j_gene: TRBJ2-7; CDR3nt: TGTGCCAGCGGAAGGGAGTCCCCCGGAGCATTC; CDR3aa: CASGRESPGAF
len: 14; d_gene: TRBD1; v_gene: TRBV19; abundance: NA; j_gene: TRBJ1-2; CDR3nt: TGTGCCAGTAGGCCGGGACAGGGACTCTATGGCTACACCTTC; CDR3aa: CASRPGQGLYGYTF
len: 15; d_gene: NA; v_gene: TRBV10-1; abundance: NA; j_gene: TRBJ2-7; CDR3nt: TGCGCCAACAAACAGAGACGACAGAGACCCTACGAGCAGTACTTC; CDR3aa: CANKQRRQRPYEQYF
len: 17; d_gene: TRBD2; v_gene: TRBV5-1; abundance: NA; j_gene: TRBJ2-1; CDR3nt: TGCGCCAGCAGCTTGGGGACTAGCGGGGGATCCTACAATGAGCAGTTCTTC; CDR3aa: CASSLGTSGGSYNEQFF
len: 15; d_gene: TRBD1; v_gene: TRBV6-5; abundance: few; j_gene: TRBJ2-7; CDR3nt: TGTGCCAGCAGTTACTTGCGGACAGGGGGCCACGAGCAGTACTTC; CDR3aa: CASSYLRTGGHEQYF
len: 16; d_gene: TRBD1; v_gene: TRBV5-1; abundance: NA; j_gene: TRBJ2-7; CDR3nt: TGCGCCAGCAGCCCCGGCCCGACAGGGAACTCCTACGAGCAGTACTTC; CDR3aa: CASSPGPTGNSYEQYF
len: 15; d_gene: NA; v_gene: TRBV7-8; abundance: NA; j_gene: TRBJ2-5; CDR3nt: TGTGCCAGCAGCTCCTGGGACTCCTCAATCGAGACCCAGTACTTC; CDR3aa: CASSSWDSSIETQYF
len: 14; d_gene: NA; v_gene: TRBV6-2/TRBV6-3; abundance: once; j_gene: TRBJ2-5; CDR3nt: TGTGCCAGCAGTTACTGGCGGGTGGGGGAGACCCAGTACTTC; CDR3aa: CASSYWRVGETQYF
len: 16; d_gene: TRBD1; v_gene: TRBV27; abundance: NA; j_gene: TRBJ2-7; CDR3nt: TGTGCCAGCTCCTCAGGGACAGGGGGCGCTTCTTACGAGCAGTACTTC; CDR3aa: CASSSGTGGASYEQYF
len: 13; d_gene: NA; v_gene: TRBV9; abundance: NA; j_gene: TRBJ1-2; CDR3nt: TGTGCCAGCAGCGTATATCAGGGCTATGGCTACACCTTC; CDR3aa: CASSVYQGYGYTF
len: 14; d_gene: TRBD2; v_gene: TRBV9; abundance: NA; j_gene: TRBJ2-7; CDR3nt: TGTGCCAGCAGCGTGGGACTAGCGGGGGGCGAGCAGTACTTC; CDR3aa: CASSVGLAGGEQYF
len: 16; d_gene: NA; v_gene: TRBV9; abundance: NA; j_gene: TRBJ2-2; CDR3nt: TGTGCCAGCAGCTCCGGGACACGAATAGGCACCGGGGAGCTGTTTTTT; CDR3aa: CASSSGTRIGTGELFF
len: 13; d_gene: NA; v_gene: TRBV19; abundance: NA; j_gene: TRBJ1-2; CDR3nt: TGTGCCAGTAGCCTACAGGGCCTGTATGGCTACACCTTC; CDR3aa: CASSLQGLYGYTF
len: 15; d_gene: TRBD2; v_gene: TRBV19; abundance: NA; j_gene: TRBJ2-1; CDR3nt: TGTGCCAGTAGATGGCTAGCGGGGGCTAACAATGAGCAGTTCTTC; CDR3aa: CASRWLAGANNEQFF
len: 13; d_gene: NA; v_gene: TRBV7-9; abundance: NA; j_gene: TRBJ1-2; CDR3nt: TGTGCCAGCAGCCCTGCAGCTAACTATGGCTACACCTTC; CDR3aa: CASSPAANYGYTF
len: 14; d_gene: NA; v_gene: TRBV2; abundance: few; j_gene: TRBJ1-4; CDR3nt: TGTGCCAGCAGTGACAGGGCAACTAATGAAAAACTGTTTTTT; CDR3aa: CASSDRATNEKLFF
len: 15; d_gene: NA; v_gene: TRBV3-1/TRBV3-2; abundance: few; j_gene: TRBJ1-1; CDR3nt: TGTGCCAGCAGCCAAACAGGGTACCCCGACACTGAAGCTTTCTTT; CDR3aa: CASSQTGYPDTEAFF
len: 14; d_gene: NA; v_gene: TRBV6-2/TRBV6-3; abundance: NA; j_gene: TRBJ1-4; CDR3nt: TGTGCCAGCAGTTATCCGACGAGGGATGGAAAACTGTTTTTT; CDR3aa: CASSYPTRDGKLFF
len: 14; d_gene: NA; v_gene: TRBV11-3; abundance: NA; j_gene: TRBJ2-5; CDR3nt: TGTGCCAGCAGCTTAGATGGGGGCATGGGGACCCAGTACTTC; CDR3aa: CASSLDGGMGTQYF
len: 13; d_gene: TRBD1; v_gene: TRBV5-1; abundance: few; j_gene: TRBJ1-5; CDR3nt: TGCGCCAGCAGCTTCACAGGGGATCAGCCCCAGCATTTT; CDR3aa: CASSFTGDQPQHF
len: 13; d_gene: NA; v_gene: TRBV19; abundance: once; j_gene: TRBJ1-1; CDR3nt: TGTGCCAGTATTGACAGCTGGAACACTGAAGCTTTCTTT; CDR3aa: CASIDSWNTEAFF
len: 17; d_gene: TRBD1; v_gene: TRBV13; abundance: NA; j_gene: TRBJ2-6; CDR3nt: TGTGCCAGCAGCCGATCCGGGACAGGGGCTGGGGCCAACGTCCTGACTTTC; CDR3aa: CASSRSGTGAGANVLTF
len: 16; d_gene: NA; v_gene: TRBV19; abundance: once; j_gene: TRBJ1-6; CDR3nt: TGTGCCAGTAGTCCGCAGGGGCCCGCCTATAATTCACCCCTCCACTTT; CDR3aa: CASSPQGPAYNSPLHF
len: 15; d_gene: TRBD2; v_gene: TRBV7-2; abundance: NA; j_gene: TRBJ2-5; CDR3nt: TGTGCCAGCAGCCTAGTGGCGGGGGGGGCAGAGACCCAGTACTTC; CDR3aa: CASSLVAGGAETQYF
len: 15; d_gene: TRBD1; v_gene: TRBV6-5; abundance: NA; j_gene: TRBJ2-3; CDR3nt: TGTGCCAGCAGTTCGGCCGGGACAGGGACAGATACGCAGTATTTT; CDR3aa: CASSSAGTGTDTQYF
len: 17; d_gene: TRBD2; v_gene: TRBV9; abundance: NA; j_gene: TRBJ2-5; CDR3nt: TGTGCCAGCAGCGCTTGGACTAGCGGGGGGTATCAAGAGACCCAGTACTTC; CDR3aa: CASSAWTSGGYQETQYF
len: 14; d_gene: TRBD1; v_gene: TRBV2; abundance: NA; j_gene: TRBJ1-3; CDR3nt: TGTGCCAGCAGAGAAGACAGGGGTGGAAACACCATATATTTT; CDR3aa: CASREDRGGNTIYF
len: 17; d_gene: TRBD1; v_gene: TRBV5-1; abundance: NA; j_gene: TRBJ2-2; CDR3nt: TGCGCCAGCAGCTTGGCCCCCGACAGGGCTAGGGCCGGGGAGCTGTTTTTT; CDR3aa: CASSLAPDRARAGELFF
len: 16; d_gene: TRBD2; v_gene: TRBV4-1; abundance: NA; j_gene: TRBJ2-5; CDR3nt: TGCGCCAGCAGCCAAGGTATCCGCGGGGGCCAAGAGACCCAGTACTTC; CDR3aa: CASSQGIRGGQETQYF
len: 16; d_gene: NA; v_gene: TRBV7-9; abundance: NA; j_gene: TRBJ1-6; CDR3nt: TGTGCCAGCAGCTTTGGGTTCGGACAGTCTAATTCACCCCTCCACTTT; CDR3aa: CASSFGFGQSNSPLHF
len: 14; d_gene: TRBD1; v_gene: TRBV29-1; abundance: NA; j_gene: TRBJ2-5; CDR3nt: TGCAGCGTTGAAAGGGCAGGGGGCGTAGAGACCCAGTACTTC; CDR3aa: CSVERAGGVETQYF
len: 15; d_gene: TRBD1; v_gene: TRBV5-1; abundance: NA; j_gene: TRBJ1-5; CDR3nt: TGCGCCAGCAGCACAGGACAGGGGGCGGAACAGCCCCAGCATTTT; CDR3aa: CASSTGQGAEQPQHF
len: 16; d_gene: TRBD1; v_gene: TRBV7-9; abundance: once; j_gene: TRBJ2-3; CDR3nt: TGTGCCAGCAGCTCCAGACAGGGCACTAGCACAGATACGCAGTATTTT; CDR3aa: CASSSRQGTSTDTQYF
len: 15; d_gene: TRBD1; v_gene: TRBV11-2; abundance: NA; j_gene: TRBJ2-1; CDR3nt: TGTGCCAGCAGCCGACGAGGGGGCTCGTACAATGAGCAGTTCTTC; CDR3aa: CASSRRGGSYNEQFF
len: 13; d_gene: NA; v_gene: TRBV10-3; abundance: once; j_gene: TRBJ2-3; CDR3nt: TGTGCCATCAGCGGACACGCCACAGATACGCAGTATTTT; CDR3aa: CAISGHATDTQYF
len: 16; d_gene: NA; v_gene: TRBV6-5; abundance: NA; j_gene: TRBJ1-3; CDR3nt: TGTGCCAGCAGTTACTCCACGGGGATCGCTGGAAACACCATATATTTT; CDR3aa: CASSYSTGIAGNTIYF
len: 18; d_gene: NA; v_gene: TRBV7-2; abundance: NA; j_gene: TRBJ1-1; CDR3nt: TGTGCCAGCAGCTTCGTACAGGGACGGGGCAGACTGAACACTGAAGCTTTCTTT; CDR3aa: CASSFVQGRGRLNTEAFF
len: 14; d_gene: NA; v_gene: TRBV2; abundance: NA; j_gene: TRBJ1-4; CDR3nt: TGTGCCAGCAGTGATGGCTTACCCAATGAAAAACTGTTTTTT; CDR3aa: CASSDGLPNEKLFF
len: 13; d_gene: NA; v_gene: TRBV30; abundance: NA; j_gene: TRBJ1-5; CDR3nt: TGTGCCTGGAGTCGGGGGAGTCGACAGCCCCAGCATTTT; CDR3aa: CAWSRGSRQPQHF